This T cell receptor beta chain was found in a study of response to subunit inactivated influenza vaccine. General observations from the study: Few additional T cells are recruited per seasonal influenza vaccination, authors suggested.

TCRdb reprocessed the RT-PCR reads via MiXCR and lists one record per CDR3 protein. The sample contains about 650,000 distinct CDR3 sequences, 12% to 15% of which appear only once. This clonotype appeared a few times. The antigen is not known. The length of the CDR3 is 16 residues. V was cut by 2 bases and J by 6 bases, with 16 bases left in between. Germline lookup yields CDR1 MNHEY and CDR2 SVGAGI. The gene calls are TRBV6-5 and TRBJ2-2, with D possibly matching TRBD1 (6 bases). The clonotype comes from a man aged 50-60 years who received an inactivated influenza vaccine. The input for sequencing was PBMCs from blood, taken approximately 15 days before vaccination. The CDR3 loop is CASSYGLQGRSGELFF. CDR3 nucleotides: TGTGCCAGCAGTTACGGTTTACAGGGTCGCTCCGGGGAGCTGTTTTTT.